These 20 T cell receptor beta chains were all obtained from the same sample, sequenced in a study of shared clonotypes between healthy human individuals (TCRdb year 2020). The library was obtained by the immunoSEQ multiplex PCR assay. TCRdb obtained this table from immuneACCESS and retained in-frame rearrangements with V and J assigned. These tables miss some clones; where compared with another copy, unresolved V genes account for less than half of the shortfall, and the remainder is unexplained. The sample has about 100,000 clones on record, around half of them singletons. The top ten clonotypes cover approximately 16% of the sample. The material sequenced was PBMCs. These receptors were collected from a woman between 35 and 50 years old in good health. Some clones in this sample may be carry-over from other donors' samples.

The V call is TRBV29-1, the J call TRBJ1-2, with D possibly being TRBD1 (6 bases). V was shortened by 5 bases and J by 3 bases, with 10 bases between the two germline ends. CDR3 size: 12 residues. Per germline, CDR1 SQVTM and CDR2 ANQGSEA. The CDR3 region has the DNA TGCAGCGTTAAGGACAGAGACTATGGCTACACCTTC. Its translation is CSVKDRDYGYTF.

This clone has at least ten counts. The V gene is TRBV7-9, the J gene TRBJ2-1, with D perhaps given as TRBD1 or TRBD2 (5 bases each). There are 13 residues in the CDR3. With 1 base removed from V and 12 bases from J, the gap between germline ends came to 13 bases. CDR1 and CDR2 (germline): SEHNR, FQNEAQ (reference sequence). CDR3 protein: CASSLGGPSLQFF. The DNA of the CDR3 is TGTGCCAGCAGCTTAGGGGGACCATCGTTGCAGTTCTTC.

V gene TRBV7-2 combines with J gene TRBJ1-2; D perhaps matches TRBD1 (6 bases). The CDR3 runs to 14 residues. The germline gives CDR1 SGHTA, CDR2 FQGNSA. V lost 5 bases and J lost 7, with 17 bases in between. The CDR3: CASSPQTGQPGYTF. In nucleotides, the CDR3 is TGTGCCAGCAGCCCCCAGACAGGCCAGCCTGGCTACACCTTC.

V gene TRBV5-4 combines with J gene TRBJ2-3; 10 bases agree with TRBD2. The CDR3 loop spans 15 amino acids. Trimming removed 4 bases from V and 4 bases from J; junction bases left unmatched: 6. Germline CDR1 and CDR2: SGHNT and YYREEE (reference sequence). Here the CDR3 reads CASSQALAGADTQYF. The CDR3 DNA sequence: TGTGCCAGCAGCCAAGCCCTAGCGGGAGCAGATACGCAGTATTTT.

This clone appeared a few times. The J gene is TRBJ2-3, the V gene TRBV6-6, with D perhaps being TRBD1 or TRBD2 (5 bases each). This CDR3 has 13 residues. Germline CDR1 MNHNY, CDR2 SVGAGI (reference sequence). Trimming removed 5 bases from V and 0 bases from J, with 6 bases in between. The CDR3 is CASSRDSTDTQYF. The CDR3, as DNA: TGTGCCAGCAGTCGGGACAGCACAGATACGCAGTATTTT.

This clone appeared many times. J is TRBJ2-2 and V is TRBV28; no clear D. V shed 6 bases and J shed 0 bases, with 11 bases lying between them. The CDR3 consists of 15 residues. Per germline, CDR1 MDHEN and CDR2 SYDVKM. The CDR3 reads CASSSGESNTGELFF. The CDR3 DNA is TGTGCCAGCAGCTCCGGAGAGTCGAACACCGGGGAGCTGTTTTTT.

This clone has only a few counts. The chain is built from TRBV2 and TRBJ2-3; TRBD2 matches at 9 bases. Trimming at V came to 6 bases and at J to 4 bases, leaving 11 bases not matched to a gene. Looked up from germline, CDR1 is SNHLY and CDR2 is FYNNEI. This CDR3 region has 16 residues. The CDR3 spells CASSLLSGRGSDTQYF. The DNA of the CDR3 is TGTGCCAGCAGCCTCCTTAGCGGGAGAGGCTCAGATACGCAGTATTTT. Full variable domain (remainder filled in from reference TRBV2 and TRBJ2-3): EPEVTQTPSHQVTQMGQEVILRCVPISNHLYFYWYRQILGQKVEFLVSFYNNEISEKSEIFDDQFSVERPDGSNFTLKIRSTKLEDSAMYFCASSLLSGRGSDTQYFGPGTRLTVL.

This rearrangement joins TRBV18 to TRBJ2-7, with a weak D call TRBD1 (6 bases). Germline CDR1 is KGHSH and CDR2 is LQKENI. The CDR3 loop spans 13 amino acids. Trimming left V 1 base short and J 5 bases short, with 9 bases between. CDR3 amino acids: CASSPQQGDEQYF. The CDR3, as DNA: TGTGCCAGCTCACCACAACAGGGCGACGAGCAGTACTTC.

This clone was picked up a small number of times. The chain joins TRBV30 to TRBJ1-2; D possibly corresponds to TRBD1 (5 bases). The length of the CDR3 is 14 residues. Trimming shortened V by 4 bases and J by 2 bases, and 14 bases separated the two germline ends. Germline values: CDR1 GTSNPN, CDR2 SVGIG (reference sequence). CDR3 in amino acids: CAWTVGWGNYGYTF. The CDR3 region has the DNA TGTGCCTGGACCGTAGGCTGGGGGAACTATGGCTACACCTTC.

Ten or more counts support this clone. CDR3 sequence reads: CASSLVGPTVGYTF. Written as DNA, the CDR3 is TGTGCCAGCAGCTTAGTGGGGCCAACGGTTGGCTACACCTTC. The chain uses TRBV7-9 and TRBJ1-2, with D possibly TRBD1 on 5 matching bases. Germline V CDR1 and CDR2: SEHNR, FQNEAQ (reference sequence). V lost 1 base and J lost 7, with 13 bases in between. CDR3 length: 14 amino acids.

In its sample, this clone was seen once. The chain is built from TRBV10-3 and TRBJ2-5; possibly TRBD1 for D (5 bases). The J call may not be correct, given that the DNA end is closer to TRBJ2-7. The CDR3 is made up of 15 amino acids. From germline, CDR1 is ENHRY and CDR2 SYGVKD. The CDR3 DNA is TGTGCCATCAGTGATACAGGTCTCGCCGTCTACGAGCAGTACTTC. It codes for CAISDTGLAVYEQYF.

This clone came up a few times. The chain is built from TRBV9 and TRBJ1-5, with no clear D. Deletions cut 0 bases from V and 5 bases from J, with 6 bases between. The CDR3 is 13 residues long. Per germline, CDR1 SGDLS and CDR2 YYNGEE. DNA of the CDR3: TGTGCCAGCAGCGTAGGCCCGGATCAGCCCCAGCATTTT. Translated, it gives CASSVGPDQPQHF.

This clone was found many times. V and J are TRBV6-1 and TRBJ1-5; D perhaps matches TRBD1 (5 bases). This CDR3 is 14 amino acids long. V lost 7 bases, J lost 2 bases, and 12 bases lay in between. Germline-derived CDR1 and CDR2 are MNHNS and SASEGT. The CDR3 DNA sequence: TGTGCCAGCAACCTATGGGGGGGCAATCAGCCCCAGCATTTT. This translates into CASNLWGGNQPQHF.

With respect to this clone: A read error likely explains this, since a far larger clone differs by one base. Here the CDR3 omits its conserved ending phenylalanine or tryptophan, so a read error is the likely source. The V and J genes are TRBV5-7 and TRBJ1-1; 9 bases agree with TRBD1. TRBV5-7 falls under the ORF class, with uncertain function. The J segment lost 3 bases and the V segment lost 0 bases, leaving 6 bases of the junction unmatched. The CDR3 length is 16 residues. The CDR3 sequence is CASSLGTGVEDTEAFL. CDR3 nucleotides: TGTGCCAGCAGCTTGGGGACAGGGGTTGAGGACACTGAAGCTTTCCTT.

V is TRBV15 and J is TRBJ2-2; unclear D gene. Trimming removed 1 base at V and 5 bases at J, with 5 bases between. There are 13 residues in the CDR3. The germline gives CDR1 LNHNV, CDR2 YYDKDF (reference sequence). Here the CDR3 reads CATSRGLTGELFF. Written as DNA, the CDR3 is TGTGCCACCAGCAGAGGCTTAACCGGGGAGCTGTTTTTT.

A remark on this clone: It is likely a read error: a sequence one base away is far more abundant. Other DNA sequences in this specimen translate into the identical CDR3. The J gene is TRBJ2-4, the V gene TRBV30; D is perhaps TRBD2 (6 bases). Germline V gene lookup returns CDR1 GTSNPN and CDR2 SVGIG (reference sequence). V was trimmed by 2 bases and J by 1 base, leaving 9 bases between them. The CDR3 is 14 amino acids. CDR3 amino acids: CAWSLGTAKNIQYF. Here the CDR3 DNA reads TGTGCCTGGAGTCTCGGGACTGCCAAAAACATTCAGTACTTC. Using reference TRBV30 and TRBJ2-4 for the parts outside the CDR3, the full variable domain is SQTIHQWPATLVQPVGSPLSLECTVEGTSNPNLYWYRQAAGRGLQLLFYSVGIGQISSEVPQNLSASRPQDRQFILSSKKLLLSDSGFYLCAWSLGTAKNIQYFGAGTRLSVL.

The V and J genes are TRBV10-1 and TRBJ2-1; 10 nucleotides align to TRBD2. J was trimmed by 6 bases and V by 7 bases; bases with no gene match: 6. The CDR3 spans 14 residues. Germline CDR1 reads WNHNN; CDR2 reads SYGVQD (reference sequence). The CDR3 region has the DNA TGCGCCAGCATCAGGCTAGCGGGAGTCAATGAGCAGTTCTTC. Translated, it gives CASIRLAGVNEQFF.

This chain links TRBV28 with TRBJ2-3; no definite D call. V was clipped by 1 base and J by 4 bases, with 3 bases between them. This CDR3 region has 12 residues. Germline V lookup: CDR1 MDHEN, CDR2 SYDVKM. CDR3 sequence reads: CASSLSADTQYF. CDR3 DNA: TGTGCCAGCAGTTTATCCGCAGATACGCAGTATTTT.

CDR3 nucleotides: TGCAGCGCCGGAAGTAGGGCCACAGATACGCAGTATTTT. This codes for CSAGSRATDTQYF. The V call is TRBV29-1, the J call TRBJ2-3; D is ambiguous. V dropped 7 bases and J dropped 2 bases, with 13 bases sitting between them. Per the germline V gene, CDR1 is SQVTM and CDR2 is ANQGSEA. The CDR3 contains 13 residues.

The J gene is TRBJ2-1, the V gene TRBV29-1, with TRBD2 identical over 8 bases. Looked up from germline, CDR1 is SQVTM and CDR2 is ANQGSEA. CDR3 length: 13 residues. The junction had 8 bases not matched to a gene; V was cut back by 6 bases and J by 7 bases. The CDR3 is CSVIGLAWNEQFF. The CDR3 DNA follows: TGCAGCGTCATAGGACTAGCTTGGAATGAGCAGTTCTTC.